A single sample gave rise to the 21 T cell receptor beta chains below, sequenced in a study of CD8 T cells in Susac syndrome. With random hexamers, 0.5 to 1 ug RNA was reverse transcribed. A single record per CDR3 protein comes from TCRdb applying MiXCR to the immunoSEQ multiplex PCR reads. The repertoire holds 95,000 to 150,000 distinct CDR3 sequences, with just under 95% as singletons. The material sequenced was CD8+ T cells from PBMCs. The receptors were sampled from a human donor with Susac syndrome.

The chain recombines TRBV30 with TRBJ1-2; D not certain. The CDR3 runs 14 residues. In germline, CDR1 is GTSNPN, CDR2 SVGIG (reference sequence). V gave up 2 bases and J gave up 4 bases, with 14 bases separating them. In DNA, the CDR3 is TGTGCCTGGAGTAGTGGCAGCACCCGCTATGGCTACACCTTC. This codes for CAWSSGSTRYGYTF. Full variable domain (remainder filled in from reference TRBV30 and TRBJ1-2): SQTIHQWPATLVQPVGSPLSLECTVEGTSNPNLYWYRQAAGRGLQLLFYSVGIGQISSEVPQNLSASRPQDRQFILSSKKLLLSDSGFYLCAWSSGSTRYGYTFGSGTRLTVV.

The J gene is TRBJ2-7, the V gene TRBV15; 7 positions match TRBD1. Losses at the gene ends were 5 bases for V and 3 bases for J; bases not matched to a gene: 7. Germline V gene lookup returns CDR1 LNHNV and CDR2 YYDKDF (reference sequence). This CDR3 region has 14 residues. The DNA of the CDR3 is TGTGCCACCAGCTCTCGGGACAGTCACTACGAGCAGTACTTC. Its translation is CATSSRDSHYEQYF.

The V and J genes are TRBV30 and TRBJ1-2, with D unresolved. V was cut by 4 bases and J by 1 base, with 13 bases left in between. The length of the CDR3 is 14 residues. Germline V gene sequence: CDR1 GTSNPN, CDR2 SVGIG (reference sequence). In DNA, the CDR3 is TGTGCCTGGATGGGGTCAGCTAATAACTATGGCTACACCTTC. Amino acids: CAWMGSANNYGYTF.

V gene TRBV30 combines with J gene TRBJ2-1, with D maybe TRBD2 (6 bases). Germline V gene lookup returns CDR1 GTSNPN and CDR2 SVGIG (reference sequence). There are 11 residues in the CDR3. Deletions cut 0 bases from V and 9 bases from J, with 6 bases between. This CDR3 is CAWSVGGEQFF. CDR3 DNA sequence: TGTGCCTGGAGTGTGGGGGGTGAGCAGTTCTTC.

The chain's CDR3 is CASSPLTTGKGSPYEQYF. The CDR3 nucleotides read TGTGCCAGCTCACCACTAACTACAGGGAAAGGGTCACCCTACGAGCAGTACTTC. This sequence joins TRBV18 and TRBJ2-7, with a tentative D call TRBD1 (6 bases). Germline V gene lookup returns CDR1 KGHSH and CDR2 LQKENI. The CDR3 totals 18 residues. V gave up 1 base and J gave up 2 bases, with 21 bases separating them.

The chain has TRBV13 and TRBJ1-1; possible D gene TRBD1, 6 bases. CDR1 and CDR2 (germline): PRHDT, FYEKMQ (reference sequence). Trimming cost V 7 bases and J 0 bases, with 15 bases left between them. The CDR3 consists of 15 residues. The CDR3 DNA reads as TGTGCCAGCACCCCCGGGGGCACGATGAACACTGAAGCTTTCTTT. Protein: CASTPGGTMNTEAFF.

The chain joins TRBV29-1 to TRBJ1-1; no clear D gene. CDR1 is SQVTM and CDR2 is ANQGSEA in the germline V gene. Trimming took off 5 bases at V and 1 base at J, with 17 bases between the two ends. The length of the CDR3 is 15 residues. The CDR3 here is CSVLTPRAANTEAFF. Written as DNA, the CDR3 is TGCAGCGTTCTAACCCCGCGGGCAGCGAACACTGAAGCTTTCTTT.

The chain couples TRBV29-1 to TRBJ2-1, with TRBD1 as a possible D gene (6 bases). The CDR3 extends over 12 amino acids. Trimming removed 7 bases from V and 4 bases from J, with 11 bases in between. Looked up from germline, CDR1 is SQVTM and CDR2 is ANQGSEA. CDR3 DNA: TGCAGCGCTGATACAGGGTACAATGAGCAGTTCTTC. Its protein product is CSADTGYNEQFF.

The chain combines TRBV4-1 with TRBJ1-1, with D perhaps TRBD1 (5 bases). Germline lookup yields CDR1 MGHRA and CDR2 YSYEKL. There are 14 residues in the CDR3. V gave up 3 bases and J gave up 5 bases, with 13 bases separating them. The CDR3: CASSHLVGGTEAFF. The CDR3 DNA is TGCGCCAGCAGCCACCTCGTTGGGGGAACTGAAGCTTTCTTT.

Written as DNA, the CDR3 is TGCAGCGTTGAAGAAGGTCAGCTTAAGAACACCGGGGAGCTGTTTTTT. Encoded protein: CSVEEGQLKNTGELFF. The chain carries TRBV29-1 and TRBJ2-2, with no clear D. The CDR3 totals 16 residues. Germline loops: CDR1 SQVTM, CDR2 ANQGSEA. V was shortened by 0 bases and J by 1 base, with 12 bases between the two germline ends.

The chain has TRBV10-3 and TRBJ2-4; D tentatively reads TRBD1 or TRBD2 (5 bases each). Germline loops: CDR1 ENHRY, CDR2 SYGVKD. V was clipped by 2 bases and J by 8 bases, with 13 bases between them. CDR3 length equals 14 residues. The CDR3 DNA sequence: TGTGCCATCAGTGAGGCTTCGGGGACCGACATTCAGTACTTC. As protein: CAISEASGTDIQYF.

The CDR3 sequence: CATSVPEGNTEAFF. In nucleotides, the CDR3 is TGTGCCACCAGTGTGCCCGAGGGGAACACTGAAGCTTTCTTT. This chain uses TRBV24-1 with TRBJ1-1; D unclear. The germline V gene has CDR1 KGHDR and CDR2 SFDVKD. Trimming pared 5 bases from V and 1 base from J, leaving 10 bases between. This CDR3 is 14 amino acids long.

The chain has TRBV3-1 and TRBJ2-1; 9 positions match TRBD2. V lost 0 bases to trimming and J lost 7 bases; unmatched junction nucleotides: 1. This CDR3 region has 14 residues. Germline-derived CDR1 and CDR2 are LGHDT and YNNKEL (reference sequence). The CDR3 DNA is TGTGCCAGCAGCCAAGAAGCGGGGGGAAATGAGCAGTTCTTC. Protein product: CASSQEAGGNEQFF.

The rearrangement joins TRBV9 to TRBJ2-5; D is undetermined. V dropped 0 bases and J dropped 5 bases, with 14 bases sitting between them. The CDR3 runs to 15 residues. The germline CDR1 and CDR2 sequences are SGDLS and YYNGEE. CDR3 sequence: CASSVEGKLIETQYF. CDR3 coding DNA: TGTGCCAGCAGCGTAGAGGGTAAATTGATCGAGACCCAGTACTTC.

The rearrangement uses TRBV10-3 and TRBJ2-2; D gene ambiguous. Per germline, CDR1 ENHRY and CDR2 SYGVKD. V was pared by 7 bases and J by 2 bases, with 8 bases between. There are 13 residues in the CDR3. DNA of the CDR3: TGTGCCATCACTGGGGAAAACACCGGGGAGCTGTTTTTT. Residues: CAITGENTGELFF.

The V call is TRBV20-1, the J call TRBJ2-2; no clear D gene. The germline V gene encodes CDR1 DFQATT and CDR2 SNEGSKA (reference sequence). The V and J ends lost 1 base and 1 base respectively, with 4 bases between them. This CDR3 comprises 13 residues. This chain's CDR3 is CSARAGNTGELFF. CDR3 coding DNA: TGCAGTGCTAGAGCGGGGAACACCGGGGAGCTGTTTTTT.

Here the CDR3 reads CASSLGRGNTEAFF. CDR3 sequence (DNA): TGTGCCAGCAGCTTAGGAAGAGGGAACACTGAAGCTTTCTTT. The genes are TRBV13 and TRBJ1-1; no definite D call. CDR1 is PRHDT and CDR2 is FYEKMQ in the germline V gene (reference sequence). The CDR3 covers 14 residues. Trimming cost V 0 bases and J 1 base, with 6 bases left between them.

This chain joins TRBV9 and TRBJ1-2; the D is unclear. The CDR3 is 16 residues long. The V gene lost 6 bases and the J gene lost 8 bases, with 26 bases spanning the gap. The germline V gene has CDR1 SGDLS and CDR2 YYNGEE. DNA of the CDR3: TGTGCCAGCACCCCCGGAGGCGAGCCTATGTCTTGGGGCTACACCTTC. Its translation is CASTPGGEPMSWGYTF.

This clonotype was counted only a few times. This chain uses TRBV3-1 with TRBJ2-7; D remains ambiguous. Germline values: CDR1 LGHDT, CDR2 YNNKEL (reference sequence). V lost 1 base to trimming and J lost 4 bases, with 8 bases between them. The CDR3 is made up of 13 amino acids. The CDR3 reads CASSQVPGYEQYF. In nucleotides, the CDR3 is TGTGCCAGCAGCCAAGTCCCGGGTTACGAGCAGTACTTC.

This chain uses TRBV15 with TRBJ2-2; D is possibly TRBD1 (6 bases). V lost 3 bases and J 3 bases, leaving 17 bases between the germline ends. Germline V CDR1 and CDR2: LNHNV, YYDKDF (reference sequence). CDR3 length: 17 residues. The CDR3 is CATSSPVGGGDTGELFF. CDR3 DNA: TGTGCCACCAGCAGCCCCGTTGGGGGCGGCGACACCGGGGAGCTGTTTTTT.

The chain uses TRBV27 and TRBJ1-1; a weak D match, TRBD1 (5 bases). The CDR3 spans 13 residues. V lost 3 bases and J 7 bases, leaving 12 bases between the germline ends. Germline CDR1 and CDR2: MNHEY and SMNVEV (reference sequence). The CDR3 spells CASSFSATGEAFF. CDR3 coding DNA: TGTGCCAGCAGTTTTTCAGCAACAGGTGAAGCTTTCTTT.